Listed here is a single T cell receptor beta chain. Its cognate antigen is unknown. The sample originates from a study of T cell responses to AZD1222 COVID-19 vaccine. TCRdb keeps only in-frame clones here, not all; method: immunoSEQ multiplex PCR. The sample yields approximately 170,000 clones, 92% seen once. This CDR3 region has 15 residues. With 4 bases removed from V and 5 bases from J, the gap between germline ends came to 18 bases. Germline V gene data show CDR1 as SGHNT and CDR2 as YYREEE (reference sequence). Study findings and constraints: Nearly half of spike-specific TCRs reportedly target variant regions that are unmutated in the B.1.351 and B.1.1.7 variants. The CD4 TCRs associated with vaccination extended across spike and predominated at 160-218 and 743-854.

The receptor's source is an adult in good health. Here the sequenced sample was peripheral blood, taken on day 0 of AZD1222 vaccination. The J gene is TRBJ1-1, the V gene TRBV5-4; possible D gene TRBD1, 6 bases. CDR3 coding DNA: TGTGCCAGCAGCCATGGGCAGGTTCAGGGGACTGAAGCTTTCTTT. Translated: CASSHGQVQGTEAFF. Looking up the rest from reference TRBV5-4 and TRBJ1-1 gives the full variable domain: ETGVTQSPTHLIKTRGQQVTLRCSSQSGHNTVSWYQQALGQGPQFIFQYYREEENGRGNFPPRFSGLQFPNYSSELNVNALELDDSALYLCASSHGQVQGTEAFFGQGTRLTVV.